The 19 T cell receptor beta chains listed next were all sequenced from one sample in a study of T-cell reconstitution after alpha-beta-depleted transplantation in children. TCRbeta library construction was performed incorporating unique molecular identifiers. Each CDR3 protein is one row after TCRdb ran MiXCR on the PCR reads. This table holds roughly 570,000 distinct CDR3 sequences, 27% found once. Material: PBMCs, obtained before TCRalphabeta/CD19-depleted stem cell transplant. The receptors originated from a boy younger than two with Wiskott-Aldrich syndrome, due to receive a stem cell transplant.

The rearrangement links TRBV5-1 to TRBJ2-1; TRBD1 matches 8 bases. Germline loops: CDR1 SGHRS, CDR2 YFSETQ. The CDR3 totals 15 residues. V gave up 0 bases and J gave up 5 bases; unmatched junction bases: 4. The CDR3 sequence: CASSLDGQGNNEQFF. CDR3 sequence (DNA): TGCGCCAGCAGCTTGGACGGACAGGGAAACAATGAGCAGTTCTTC.

This clonotype has only a few counts. The V gene is TRBV7-3, the J gene TRBJ2-1, with a weak D call TRBD2 (5 bases). The length of the CDR3 is 13 residues. CDR1 and CDR2 (germline): SGHTA, FQGTGA. Trimming shortened V by 5 bases and J by 9 bases, and 14 bases separated the two germline ends. CDR3 bases: TGTGCCAGCAGCCCCACATCGGCGGGTGAGCAGTTCTTC. This translates into CASSPTSAGEQFF.

This clonotype turned up a few times. This chain joins TRBV29-1 and TRBJ2-2, with 12 nucleotides matching TRBD1. The junction had 9 bases not matched to a gene; V was cut back by 6 bases and J by 7 bases. CDR3 length equals 15 residues. Germline V gives CDR1 SQVTM, CDR2 ANQGSEA. The CDR3 is CSVTPGTGGIGELFF. For the CDR3, the DNA is TGCAGCGTGACCCCCGGGACAGGGGGCATCGGGGAGCTGTTTTTT.

This clonotype has only a few counts. This chain links TRBV20-1 with TRBJ2-1, with 7 nucleotides matching TRBD2. CDR1 DFQATT and CDR2 SNEGSKA come from the germline V gene (reference sequence). This CDR3 is built from 15 residues. V gave up 5 bases and J gave up 3 bases; unmatched junction bases: 10. CDR3 sequence: CSAPQTSFRYNEQFF. Here the CDR3 DNA reads TGCAGTGCTCCCCAGACTAGCTTCCGCTACAATGAGCAGTTCTTC.

In its sample, this clonotype was seen a few times. The rearrangement links TRBV7-2 to TRBJ2-1, with TRBD2 identical over 10 bases. J lost 0 bases, V lost 3 bases, and 11 bases had no gene match. Germline CDR1 SGHTA, CDR2 FQGNSA. This CDR3 contains 19 residues. The CDR3 nucleotides are TGTGCCAGCAGCTTGCCTACCCATAGCGGGAGGAGCTCCTACAATGAGCAGTTCTTC. Protein product: CASSLPTHSGRSSYNEQFF.

V gene TRBV5-1 combines with J gene TRBJ2-7, with 8 positions matching TRBD2. CDR1 SGHRS and CDR2 YFSETQ come from the germline V gene. With 4 bases clipped from V and 5 bases from J, the junction kept 11 bases outside the gene matches. CDR3 length: 15 amino acids. The CDR3 DNA reads as TGCGCCAGCAGCCCTGATAGCGGGACGCGCGACGAGCAGTACTTC. Translated, it gives CASSPDSGTRDEQYF. The full variable domain, in which reference TRBV5-1 and TRBJ2-7 provide the parts outside the CDR3, is KAGVTQTPRYLIKTRGQQVTLSCSPISGHRSVSWYQQTPGQGLQFLFEYFSETQRNKGNFPGRFSGRQFSNSRSEMNVSTLELGDSALYLCASSPDSGTRDEQYFGPGTRLTVT.

The chain joins TRBV5-6 to TRBJ2-7; D perhaps matches TRBD2 (6 bases). Trimming took off 4 bases at V and 1 base at J, with 21 bases between the two ends. The CDR3 is 17 amino acids. CDR1 and CDR2 (germline): SGHDT, YYEEEE. This CDR3 reads CASSSLQAGRPSYEQYF. DNA of the CDR3: TGTGCCAGCAGCAGTTTGCAGGCGGGACGGCCTTCCTACGAGCAGTACTTC.

The chain links TRBV20-1 to TRBJ2-5; a possible D gene is TRBD1 (6 bases). The CDR3 covers 15 residues. Trimming cost V 1 base and J 3 bases, with 15 bases left between them. Germline V CDR1 and CDR2: DFQATT, SNEGSKA (reference sequence). The CDR3 reads CSARGFQGSKETQYF. The CDR3 DNA sequence: TGCAGTGCTAGAGGGTTTCAGGGGTCAAAAGAGACCCAGTACTTC.

This clonotype was seen a few times. V usage is TRBV12-3 or TRBV12-4 and J usage is TRBJ2-1; 14 bases fit TRBD2. This CDR3 is 15 amino acids long. The ends lost 6 bases at V and 9 bases at J; junction bases unmatched: 7. The CDR3 here is CASRPGLAGEGEQFF. The CDR3 nucleotides read TGTGCCAGCAGACCGGGACTAGCGGGAGAGGGTGAGCAGTTCTTC.

This clonotype occurred many times. This sequence joins TRBV5-1 and TRBJ2-7; the match to TRBD1 covers 7 bases. V was pared by 2 bases and J by 1 base, with 3 bases of the junction left unmatched. CDR3 size: 14 residues. Germline loops: CDR1 SGHRS, CDR2 YFSETQ. CDR3: CASSFTGQSYEQYF. In DNA form, the CDR3 reads TGCGCCAGCAGCTTCACGGGACAGTCCTACGAGCAGTACTTC.

The chain carries TRBV5-1 and TRBJ2-1; TRBD1 agrees at 8 bases. There are 15 residues in the CDR3. From germline, CDR1 is SGHRS and CDR2 YFSETQ. The trim removed 5 bases at V and 2 bases at J, leaving 6 bases unmatched. CDR3 bases: TGCGCCAGCAGACTCACAGGGGGACCCTACAATGAGCAGTTCTTC. It yields the protein CASRLTGGPYNEQFF.

The sample holds a few counts of this clonotype. This chain joins TRBV24-1 and TRBJ2-1; no clear D. The CDR3 covers 13 residues. From germline, CDR1 is KGHDR and CDR2 SFDVKD. Trimming removed 3 bases at V and 4 bases at J, with 6 bases between. CDR3 nucleotide sequence: TGTGCCACCAGTGATAGCCAGTACAATGAGCAGTTCTTC. It codes for CATSDSQYNEQFF.

This clonotype has more than one count but fewer than ten. This sequence joins TRBV10-3 and TRBJ2-7; TRBD1 matches 9 bases. The CDR3 runs 16 residues. Germline V gives CDR1 ENHRY, CDR2 SYGVKD. Trimming at V came to 4 bases and at J to 1 base, leaving 8 bases not matched to a gene. CDR3 in DNA: TGTGCCATCAGTGGTACCGGGACAGGGATATCCTACGAGCAGTACTTC. It translates to CAISGTGTGISYEQYF.

The chain couples TRBV10-3 to TRBJ1-1; 9 bases align to TRBD1. With V trimmed by 6 bases and J by 6 bases, 11 bases remained unmatched. The CDR3 has 15 amino acids. Germline V lookup: CDR1 ENHRY, CDR2 SYGVKD. CDR3 amino acids: CAIRGPGQGISEAFF. In DNA, the CDR3 is TGTGCCATCAGGGGACCGGGACAGGGTATATCTGAAGCTTTCTTT.

This chain links TRBV10-3 with TRBJ2-1; the D gene is possibly TRBD2 (5 bases). The CDR3 contains 12 residues. The V gene lost 5 bases and the J gene lost 3 bases, with 5 bases spanning the gap. Germline V gene sequence: CDR1 ENHRY, CDR2 SYGVKD. The chain's CDR3 is CAISTSYNEQFF. The CDR3 DNA sequence: TGTGCCATCAGTACTAGCTACAATGAGCAGTTCTTC.

This clonotype was counted a few times. The rearrangement joins TRBV7-9 to TRBJ2-1, with 10 bases aligning to TRBD2. The V gene end was trimmed by 2 bases and the J gene end by 8 bases; junction bases not matched to a gene: 3. The germline V gene has CDR1 SEHNR and CDR2 FQNEAQ (reference sequence). CDR3 length: 14 residues. The CDR3: CASSLKGLAHEQFF. The CDR3 DNA reads TGTGCCAGCAGCTTAAAGGGACTAGCGCATGAGCAGTTCTTC.

Comments on this clonotype: Relative to the germline gene, one junction end is altered; a read error may explain this. The chain uses TRBV20-1 and TRBJ1-5; D possibly corresponds to TRBD1 (6 bases). The CDR3 totals 15 residues. Germline V gene lookup returns CDR1 DFQATT and CDR2 SNEGSKA (reference sequence). CDR3 amino acids: CCARVRGAGNQPQHF. CDR3 sequence (DNA): TGCTGTGCTAGAGTTCGGGGGGCGGGCAATCAGCCCCAGCATTTT.

The chain carries TRBV3-1 and TRBJ1-2; a weak D match, TRBD1 (5 bases). Trimming removed 1 base at V and 4 bases at J, with 13 bases between. CDR1 and CDR2 from the germline V gene are LGHDT and YNNKEL (reference sequence). The CDR3 totals 15 residues. The chain's CDR3 is CASSQAQGGGYGYTF. In DNA form, the CDR3 reads TGTGCCAGCAGCCAAGCGCAGGGTGGGGGCTATGGCTACACCTTC.

The sample holds a few counts of this clonotype. The V call is TRBV12-3 or TRBV12-4, the J call TRBJ2-5; D might be TRBD1 (5 bases). The CDR3 runs to 12 residues. V lost 5 bases and J lost 6, with 10 bases in between. CDR3 DNA: TGTGCCAGCAGTCTAGGGGAACAGACCCAGTACTTC. Its translation is CASSLGEQTQYF.